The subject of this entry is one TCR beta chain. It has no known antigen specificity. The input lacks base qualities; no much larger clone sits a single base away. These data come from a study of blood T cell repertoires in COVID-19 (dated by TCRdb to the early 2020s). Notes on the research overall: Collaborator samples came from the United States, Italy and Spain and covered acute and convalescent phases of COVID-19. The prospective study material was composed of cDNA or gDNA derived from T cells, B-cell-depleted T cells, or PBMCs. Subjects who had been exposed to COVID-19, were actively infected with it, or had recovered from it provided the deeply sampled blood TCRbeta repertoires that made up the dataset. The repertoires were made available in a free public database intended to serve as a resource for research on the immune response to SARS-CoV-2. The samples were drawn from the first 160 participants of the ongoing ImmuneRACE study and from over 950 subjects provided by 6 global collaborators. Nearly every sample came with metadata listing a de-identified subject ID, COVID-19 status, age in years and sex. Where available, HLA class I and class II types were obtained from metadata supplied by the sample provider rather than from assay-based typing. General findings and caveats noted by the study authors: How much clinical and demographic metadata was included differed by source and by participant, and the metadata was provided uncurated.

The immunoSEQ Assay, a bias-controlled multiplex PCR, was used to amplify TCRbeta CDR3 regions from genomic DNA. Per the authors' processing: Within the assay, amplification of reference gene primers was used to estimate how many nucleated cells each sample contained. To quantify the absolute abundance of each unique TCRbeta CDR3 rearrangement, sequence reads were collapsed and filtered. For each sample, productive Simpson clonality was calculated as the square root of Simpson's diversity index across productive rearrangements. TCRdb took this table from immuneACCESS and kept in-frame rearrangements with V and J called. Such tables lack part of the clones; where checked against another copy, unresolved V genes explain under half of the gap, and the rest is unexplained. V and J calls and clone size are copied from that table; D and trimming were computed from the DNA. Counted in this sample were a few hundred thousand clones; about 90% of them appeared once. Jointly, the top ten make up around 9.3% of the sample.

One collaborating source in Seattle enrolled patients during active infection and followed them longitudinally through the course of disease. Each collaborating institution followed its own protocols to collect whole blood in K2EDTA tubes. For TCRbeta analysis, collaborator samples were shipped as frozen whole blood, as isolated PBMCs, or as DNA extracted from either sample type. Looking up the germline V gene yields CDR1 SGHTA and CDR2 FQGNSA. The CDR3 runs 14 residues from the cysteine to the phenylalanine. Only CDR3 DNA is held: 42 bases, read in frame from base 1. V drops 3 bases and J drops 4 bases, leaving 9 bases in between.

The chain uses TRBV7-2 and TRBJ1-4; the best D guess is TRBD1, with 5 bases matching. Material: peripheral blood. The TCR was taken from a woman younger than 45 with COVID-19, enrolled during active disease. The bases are TGTGCCAGCAGCTTGACAGCTATTAATGAAAAACTGTTTTTT. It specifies CASSLTAINEKLFF.